This TCR beta chain was sequenced for a study of T cell responses to AZD1222 COVID-19 vaccine. Study conclusions and caveats: Baseline seropositivity occurred in only six AZD1222 recipients.

Details on this clone: The antigen remains unidentified.

Produced via immunoSEQ multiplex PCR; TCRdb's table is partial and in-frame only. Of 110,000 to 150,000 clones in the sample, about nine tenths were seen once. The source is an adult in good health. The sample in question was peripheral blood, obtained on day 0 of AZD1222 vaccination.

The CDR3 loop is CAWSPGQRYGYTF. As DNA, the CDR3 is TGTGCCTGGAGTCCAGGACAGAGATATGGCTACACCTTC. The chain is built from TRBV30 and TRBJ1-2; tentative D call: TRBD1 (6 bases). Trimming removed 2 bases at V and 5 bases at J, with 12 bases between. The V gene's germline CDR1 is GTSNPN and CDR2 SVGIG (reference sequence). This CDR3 contains 13 residues.